This TCR beta chain stems from a study of vaccination and CD4 T cells after COVID-19. Study background: The study drew post-COVID samples a median roughly 99 days after diagnosis (range 35 to 161). Stimulation of cells relied on overlapping spike peptides derived from SARS-CoV-2, HCoV-NL63, HCoV-OC43 and HCoV-229E.

This CDR3 has 14 amino acids. V was trimmed by 3 bases and J by 0 bases, leaving 8 bases between them. Germline values: CDR1 LNHDA, CDR2 SQIVND (reference sequence). This clonotype was seen just once. Its specificity is not known. Indicated treatment: roughly 10-day PBMC culture with coronavirus spike peptide pools or control peptides (ViraFEST assay). With the Oncomine TCR Beta short-read assay, DNA from cultured CD4+ T cells was sequenced. DNA came from CD4+ T cells after culture. TCRdb re-called the PCR reads through MiXCR, storing one row per CDR3 protein. The repertoire holds fewer than 15,000 distinct CDR3 sequences, with approximately 53% as singletons. Study-wide points: The authors identified 304 of 307 vaccine-specific clones in convalescent patients as spike mono-reactive.

Sequencing used CD4+ T cells from blood, cultured in vitro, obtained before SARS-CoV-2 vaccination. The TCR was taken from a human donor who had recovered from COVID-19. The chain recombines TRBV19 with TRBJ1-1, with unresolved D. The CDR3 loop is CASSIKSMNTEAFF. CDR3 bases: TGTGCCAGTAGTATCAAGAGTATGAACACTGAAGCTTTCTTT.